This record covers a single T cell receptor (beta chain). V lost 5 bases and J 6 bases, leaving 19 bases between the germline ends. From germline, CDR1 is MNHEY and CDR2 SVGAGI. The CDR3 is made up of 15 amino acids. The method was immunoSEQ multiplex PCR; TCRdb's version includes in-frame clones alone and lacks a portion of them. The table lists 65,000 to 80,000 clones, around 90% of them singletons. This sample was included in a study of technical replicates of blood from a handful of donors. V and J are TRBV6-5 and TRBJ1-1, with TRBD1 as a possible D gene (6 bases). The receptor was derived from a human donor in good health. The specimen sequenced was T cells isolated from PBMCs. For the CDR3, the DNA is TGTGCCAGCAGTGGGCTAATACAGGGCTGGCCTGAAGCTTTCTTT. It specifies CASSGLIQGWPEAFF.